These 23 T cell receptor beta chains were sequenced from one sample in a study of glioma-infiltrating T cells. TCR alpha and beta CDR3 regions were amplified from RNA using iRepertoire nested multiplex PCR. One entry per CDR3 protein results from TCRdb running MiXCR on the multiplex PCR reads. The repertoire holds approximately 110,000 distinct CDR3 sequences, with approximately 23% as singletons. Sequenced material: glioma tissue, nonneoplastic brain tissue, or PBMCs (not recorded which). These receptors came from a human donor with low-grade glioma or glioblastoma, undergoing nonglioma brain surgery, or in good health (not recorded which).

Details on this clonotype: The junction differs from germline at one of its ends, possibly a read error. The chain joins TRBV5-1 to TRBJ2-2; 8 bases are shared with TRBD1. The V gene's germline CDR1 is SGHRS and CDR2 YFSETQ. The CDR3 runs 16 residues. The CDR3 loop is CASRADRGRGTGQLFF. In DNA, the CDR3 is TGCGCCAGCAGGGCTGACAGGGGCCGTGGCACCGGGCAGCTGTTTTTT.

As concerns this clonotype: A much larger clone sits a single nucleotide away, making a read error possible. V gene TRBV29-1 combines with J gene TRBJ2-7; D uncertain. V was clipped by 7 bases and J by 1 base, with 11 bases between them. This CDR3 region has 12 residues. Germline V CDR1 and CDR2: SQVTM, ANQGSEA. DNA for the CDR3: TGCAGCGGTGGAGCAGTGTCCTACGAGCAGTACTTC. Translation gives CSGGAVSYEQYF.

As to this clonotype: Relative to the germline gene, one junction end is altered; a read error may explain this. The chain is built from TRBV7-2 and TRBJ1-5; 11 bases are shared with TRBD1. From germline, CDR1 is SGHTA and CDR2 FQGNSA. The CDR3 runs to 18 residues. CDR3 residues: CARSLVGTGGRSNQPQHF. The CDR3 region has the DNA TGTGCCAGAAGCTTAGTTGGGACAGGGGGAAGGAGCAATCAGCCCCAGCATTTT.

In the case of this clonotype: A much larger clone lies one base from this, so it may be a read error. The J gene is TRBJ2-5, the V gene TRBV28; 12 bases are shared with TRBD1. This CDR3 region has 15 residues. The V and J ends lost 6 bases and 5 bases, in that order; junction bases with no gene match: 7. The germline gives CDR1 MDHEN, CDR2 SYDVKM. CDR3 in amino acids: CASRRGTGGLETQYF. The CDR3, as DNA: TGTGCCAGCAGGAGGGGGACAGGGGGCTTGGAGACCCAGTACTTC.

This clonotype has a count of ten or more. This rearrangement joins TRBV20-1 to TRBJ2-7; TRBD2 is a possible D gene (5 bases). CDR3 length: 14 amino acids. Per the germline V gene, CDR1 is DFQATT and CDR2 is SNEGSKA (reference sequence). V was cut by 6 bases and J by 2 bases, with 17 bases left in between. CDR3 sequence: CSARHPTKAYEQYF. In nucleotides, the CDR3 is TGCAGTGCCCGGCACCCGACTAAAGCCTACGAGCAGTACTTC.

The V call is TRBV20-1, the J call TRBJ2-5, with D possibly being TRBD1 (5 bases). This CDR3 has 11 amino acids. CDR1 DFQATT and CDR2 SNEGSKA come from the germline V gene (reference sequence). The V and J ends lost 6 bases and 10 bases respectively, with 15 bases between them. CDR3 sequence reads: CSARTRWDQYF. The CDR3 coding sequence is TGCAGTGCCCGGACACGTTGGGACCAGTACTTC.

Turning to this clonotype: It may be a read error: a sequence one base away is much more abundant. The J gene is TRBJ1-3, the V gene TRBV11-2; TRBD1 matches at 8 bases. CDR1 is SGHAT and CDR2 is FQNNGV in the germline V gene. V gave up 4 bases and J gave up 0 bases; unmatched junction bases: 8. There are 17 residues in the CDR3. The CDR3 loop is CASSSRQGPCSGNTIYF. The DNA for the CDR3 is TGTGCCAGCAGCTCCAGACAGGGGCCTTGCTCTGGAAACACCATATATTTT. Full variable domain (remainder filled in from reference TRBV11-2 and TRBJ1-3): EAGVAQSPRYKIIEKRQSVAFWCNPISGHATLYWYQQILGQGPKLLIQFQNNGVVDDSQLPKDRFSAERLKGVDSTLKIQPAKLEDSAVYLCASSSRQGPCSGNTIYFGEGSWLTVV.

This clonotype came up a few times. V usage is TRBV3-1 and J usage is TRBJ1-3; the D gene is possibly TRBD1 (6 bases). The CDR3 length is 15 residues. Germline CDR1 reads LGHDT; CDR2 reads YNNKEL (reference sequence). Trimming removed 4 bases at V and 2 bases at J, with 12 bases between. CDR3 sequence reads: CASSPDQGPGNTIYF. The DNA for the CDR3 is TGTGCCAGCAGCCCAGATCAGGGGCCTGGAAACACCATATATTTT.

This clonotype showed up many times. V usage is TRBV4-1 and J usage is TRBJ2-1; D unresolved. Trimming stripped 2 bases from V and 2 bases from J, with 10 bases between. CDR1 and CDR2 from the germline V gene are MGHRA and YSYEKL. The CDR3 contains 15 residues. CDR3 loop: CASSQSLDPYNEQFF. The CDR3 DNA reads as TGCGCCAGCAGCCAATCCCTCGATCCCTACAATGAGCAGTTCTTC.

As concerns this clonotype: This could be a read error, since a much larger clone is one nucleotide away. The V and J genes are TRBV12-3 or TRBV12-4 and TRBJ1-2; D not resolved. The CDR3 is 17 residues long. Trimming pared 1 base from V and 2 bases from J, leaving 17 bases between. The CDR3 loop is CASSLGGYVNPNYGYTF. CDR3 DNA sequence: TGTGCCAGCAGTTTAGGAGGTTACGTTAACCCCAACTATGGCTACACCTTC.

This clonotype was seen ten or more times. This chain joins TRBV6-1 and TRBJ2-1; D is perhaps TRBD2 (7 bases). Germline assignment: CDR1 MNHNS and CDR2 SASEGT. Trimming took 5 bases from V and 12 from J, leaving 17 bases between them. The CDR3 is 13 residues long. The CDR3 nucleotides are TGTGCCAGCAGTCAGGGAGGGGGGCAGGTGCAGTTCTTC. Amino acid sequence: CASSQGGGQVQFF.

The chain employs TRBV5-4 and TRBJ2-1; D perhaps matches TRBD2 (6 bases). The CDR3 runs to 14 residues. Trimming cost V 3 bases and J 6 bases, with 13 bases left between them. Per germline, CDR1 SGHNT and CDR2 YYREEE (reference sequence). The CDR3 DNA is TGTGCCAGCAGCTCGGGGGTTAACGTCAATGAGCAGTTCTTC. As protein: CASSSGVNVNEQFF.

This clonotype was observed a few times. This chain joins TRBV7-9 and TRBJ1-2, with D unclear. V shed 5 bases and J shed 4 bases, with 11 bases lying between them. Germline V gives CDR1 SEHNR, CDR2 FQNEAQ (reference sequence). This CDR3 spans 13 amino acids. The CDR3 DNA is TGTGCCAGCAGCGTCGGACTGATCTATGGCTACACCTTC. Encoded protein: CASSVGLIYGYTF.

There are a few counts of this clonotype. Mismatch with germline at one junction end may stem from a read error. This sequence joins TRBV6-1 and TRBJ2-3; no clear D. Germline assignment: CDR1 MNHNS and CDR2 SASEGT. The CDR3 sequence is 16 residues long. CDR3 in amino acids: CAISESTTGSGDTQYF. DNA for the CDR3: TGTGCCATCAGTGAGTCGACAACCGGATCTGGAGATACGCAGTATTTT.

At least ten counts were recorded for this clonotype. The rearrangement links TRBV3-1 to TRBJ2-7; maybe TRBD2 (5 bases). V was shortened by 4 bases and J by 7 bases, with 17 bases between the two germline ends. CDR1 and CDR2 (germline): LGHDT, YNNKEL (reference sequence). The CDR3 contains 14 residues. The CDR3 DNA reads TGTGCCAGCAGCCGCCAGCGGAGGAGCGGTGAGCAGTACTTC. It is translated as CASSRQRRSGEQYF.

This clonotype was recorded many times. The gene calls are TRBV14 and TRBJ2-3; no reliable D call. Germline V gene sequence: CDR1 SGHDN, CDR2 FVKESK. V was pared by 4 bases and J by 2 bases, with 7 bases between. The CDR3 runs to 13 residues. The CDR3 spells CASSPHFTDTQYF. CDR3 in DNA: TGTGCCAGCAGCCCCCATTTCACAGATACGCAGTATTTT. The variable domain in full, completed from reference TRBV14 and TRBJ2-3, reads EAGVTQFPSHSVIEKGQTVTLRCDPISGHDNLYWYRRVMGKEIKFLLHFVKESKQDESGMPNNRFLAERTGGTYSTLKVQPAELEDSGVYFCASSPHFTDTQYFGPGTRLTVL.

On this clonotype: A much larger clonotype is one base distant, so this may be a read error. This sequence joins TRBV18 and TRBJ1-2, with D perhaps matching TRBD1 (6 bases). Germline CDR1 KGHSH, CDR2 LQKENI. Between the trimmed V and J ends, which lost 8 bases and 7 bases, there was a span of 26 bases. The CDR3 totals 16 residues. CDR3 nucleotide sequence: TGTGCCAGCACGCCAGGAGTCTCAAGGACAGCCCCTGGCTACACCTTC. This gives the protein CASTPGVSRTAPGYTF.

There are many counts of this clonotype. This chain connects TRBV6-1 to TRBJ2-7; 7 positions agree with TRBD1. V lost 6 bases and J lost 2; bases outside the gene matches: 10. Germline assignment: CDR1 MNHNS and CDR2 SASEGT. The CDR3 extends over 15 amino acids. This chain's CDR3 is CASRDPGTATYEQYF. The DNA for the CDR3 is TGTGCCAGCAGGGATCCCGGGACAGCGACCTACGAGCAGTACTTC.

Ten or more counts support this clonotype. J is TRBJ2-5 and V is TRBV6-6; D is unclear. CDR1 is MNHNY, CDR2 SVGAGI, per germline (reference sequence). The CDR3 consists of 14 residues. V was cut by 0 bases and J by 5 bases, with 10 bases left in between. CDR3 in amino acids: CASSYSTGEETQYF. The CDR3 nucleotides read TGTGCCAGCAGTTACTCGACCGGAGAGGAGACCCAGTACTTC.

This clonotype has at least ten counts. The V and J genes are TRBV10-3 and TRBJ1-3; TRBD1 matches 8 bases. The germline V gene encodes CDR1 ENHRY and CDR2 SYGVKD. The CDR3 runs to 14 residues. V lost 8 bases to trimming and J lost 4 bases; unmatched junction nucleotides: 7. The CDR3 reads CAIQGGQAGNTIYF. CDR3 coding DNA: TGTGCCATCCAGGGGGGACAGGCGGGAAACACCATATATTTT.

The sample holds many counts of this clonotype. V and J are TRBV7-8 and TRBJ1-2; the D gene is possibly TRBD1 (5 bases). CDR1 and CDR2 from the germline V gene are SGHVS and FQNEAQ. The germline V and J ends were trimmed by 4 bases and 4 bases, with 13 bases remaining between them. The CDR3 sequence is 14 residues long. CDR3 sequence reads: CASSSSRDFYGYTF. The CDR3 coding sequence is TGTGCCAGCAGCTCGTCGAGGGACTTCTATGGCTACACCTTC.

The chain joins TRBV29-1 to TRBJ1-2, with TRBD1 as a possible D gene (5 bases). V lost 6 bases to trimming and J lost 5 bases, with 10 bases between them. The CDR3 is 11 amino acids. CDR1 and CDR2 from the germline V gene are SQVTM and ANQGSEA. DNA of the CDR3: TGCAGCGTGGAACGGGGGTATGGCTACACCTTC. Encoded protein: CSVERGYGYTF.

Turning to this clonotype: A much bigger clone sits one base away, suggesting this may be a read error. The rearrangement links TRBV7-2 to TRBJ2-7, with 9 bases identical to TRBD2. This CDR3 is 15 amino acids long. Germline V CDR1 and CDR2: SGHTA, FQGNSA. DNA for the CDR3: TGTTCCAGCAGTGGCGGACTAGCGCGAACCTACGAGCAGTACTTC. Translated: CSSSGGLARTYEQYF. Complete variable domain (other parts from reference TRBV7-2 and TRBJ2-7): GAGVSQSPSNKVTEKGKDVELRCDPISGHTALYWYRQSLGQGLEFLIYFQGNSAPDKSGLPSDRFSAERTGGSVSTLTIQRTQQEDSAVYLCSSSGGLARTYEQYFGPGTRLTVT.